The clone carrying this T cell receptor (beta chain) occurred once. J lost 0 bases, V lost 8 bases, and 8 bases had no gene match. The CDR3 contains 16 residues. Germline CDR1 is SEHNR and CDR2 is FQNEAQ (reference sequence). These data originate in a study of T cell responses to AZD1222 COVID-19 vaccine. Study background: The analysis combined second doses at about 4 or about 12 weeks.

The table came from immunoSEQ multiplex PCR; TCRdb's copy has only in-frame clones and leaves some out. The table shows about 140,000 clones, with roughly 92% occurring only once. The source of this sequence is an adult in good health. The sample was peripheral blood, taken on day 0 of AZD1222 vaccination. The chain is built from TRBV7-9 and TRBJ2-5, with 11 nucleotides matching TRBD2. This chain's CDR3 is CASGGPSGGYQETQYF. The CDR3 coding sequence is TGTGCCAGCGGGGGTCCTAGCGGGGGGTACCAAGAGACCCAGTACTTC.